Listed here is a single T cell receptor beta chain. It has no known antigen specificity. Per-base qualities were not stored, and no clone one base away is much larger. The entry originates in a study of blood T cell repertoires in COVID-19 (TCRdb year 2020). Regarding the study in general: Samples from collaborators originated in the United States, Italy and Spain and spanned both the acute and convalescent phases of COVID-19. The prospective study material was composed of cDNA or gDNA derived from T cells, B-cell-depleted T cells, or PBMCs. The dataset comprised deeply sampled blood TCRbeta repertoires from subjects exposed to, actively infected with, or recovered from COVID-19. The repertoires were released in a freely available public database meant as a resource for research on the immune response to SARS-CoV-2. The samples were drawn from two sources: the first 160 participants of the ongoing ImmuneRACE study, and fewer than 1,500 subjects contributed by 6 global collaborators. Nearly every sample came with metadata listing a de-identified subject ID, COVID-19 status, age in years and sex. Where HLA class I and class II types were available, the types were taken from metadata supplied by the sample provider, not from assay-based typing. On the study overall, not on this receptor specifically: How much clinical and demographic metadata was included differed by source and by participant, and the metadata was provided uncurated.

The CDR3 sequence holds 14 residues, the cysteine and phenylalanine included. Just CDR3 DNA is preserved here, 42 bases in frame from base 1. Trimming at the junction amounts to 6 bases on V and 1 base on J, and the germline ends lie 14 bases apart. The germline V gene encodes CDR1 SQVTM and CDR2 ANQGSEA. The immunoSEQ Assay, a bias-controlled multiplex PCR, was used to amplify TCRbeta CDR3 regions from genomic DNA. The paper's data handling went like this. Nucleated cell counts per sample were estimated from amplification of reference gene primers within the assay. To quantify the absolute abundance of each unique TCRbeta CDR3 rearrangement, sequence reads were collapsed and filtered. Productive Simpson clonality was computed per sample as the square root of Simpson's diversity index over productive rearrangements. The table comes from immuneACCESS by way of TCRdb, which keeps in-frame sequences with V and J called. Part of the clones is missing from these tables; in studies checked, under half for an unresolved V gene and the rest for unknown reasons. V, J and clone size are those of that table, while D and trimming were read from the DNA. The sample records some 290,000 clones, over 85% of which are singletons. About a tenth of the sample is held by the ten biggest clonotypes.

Participants in the prospective study were aged roughly 18 to 100 years, lived in over 20 United States geographic areas, and enrolled through a virtual design. In the prospective study, participants were assigned to cohorts based on the clinical history participants reported in a screening survey and a study questionnaire. Recovered participants in ImmuneRACE Cohort 3 were defined by two consecutive negative NP/OP PCR tests, clearance by a healthcare professional, or resolution of symptoms. Each participant in the prospective study had whole blood, serum and a nasopharyngeal or oropharyngeal swab collected by mobile phlebotomists. Over a roughly 2-month period, participants in the prospective study had the option of providing additional blood draws and questionnaires. Prospective study blood samples were shipped either frozen or at room temperature before DNA extraction.

This receptor was obtained from a woman aged 25-40 years who had recovered from COVID-19. Here the chain combines TRBV29-1 and TRBJ2-3; the D region possibly corresponds to TRBD2 (5 bases align). Sample: PBMCs or T cells enriched from blood (not recorded which). The CDR3 reads as follows: CSVIRTVGTDTQYF. In nucleotide form, the sequence is TGCAGCGTAATCAGGACTGTGGGCACAGATACGCAGTATTTT.